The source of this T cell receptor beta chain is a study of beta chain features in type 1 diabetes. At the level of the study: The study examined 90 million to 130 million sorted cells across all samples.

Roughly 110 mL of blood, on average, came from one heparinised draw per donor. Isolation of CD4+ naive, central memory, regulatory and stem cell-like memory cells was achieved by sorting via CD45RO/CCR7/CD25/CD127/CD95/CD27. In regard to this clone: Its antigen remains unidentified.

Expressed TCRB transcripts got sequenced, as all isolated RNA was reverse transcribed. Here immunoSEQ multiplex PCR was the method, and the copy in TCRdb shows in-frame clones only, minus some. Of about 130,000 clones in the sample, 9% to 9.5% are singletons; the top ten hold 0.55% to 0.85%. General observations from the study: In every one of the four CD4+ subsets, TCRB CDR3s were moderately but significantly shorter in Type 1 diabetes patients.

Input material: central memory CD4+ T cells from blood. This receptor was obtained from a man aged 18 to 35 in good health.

The CDR3, as DNA: TGTGCCTGGGAGACGGGCAGGGTGGGGGAGCAGTTCTTC. Protein: CAWETGRVGEQFF. The rearrangement joins TRBV30 to TRBJ2-1, with D tentatively TRBD1 (5 bases). The CDR3 spans 13 residues. Germline V CDR1 and CDR2: GTSNPN, SVGIG (reference sequence). Trimming removed 5 bases from V and 10 bases from J, with 18 bases in between.